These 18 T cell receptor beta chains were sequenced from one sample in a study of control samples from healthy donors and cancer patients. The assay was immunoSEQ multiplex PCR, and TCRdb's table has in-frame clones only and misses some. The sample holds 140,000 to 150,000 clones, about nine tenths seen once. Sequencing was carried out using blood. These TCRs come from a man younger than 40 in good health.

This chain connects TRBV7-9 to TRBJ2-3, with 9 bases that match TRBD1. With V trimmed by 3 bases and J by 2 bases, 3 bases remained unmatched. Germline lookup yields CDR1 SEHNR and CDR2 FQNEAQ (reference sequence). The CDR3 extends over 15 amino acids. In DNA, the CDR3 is TGTGCCAGCAGCTTCGGACAGGGGAACACAGATACGCAGTATTTT. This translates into CASSFGQGNTDTQYF.

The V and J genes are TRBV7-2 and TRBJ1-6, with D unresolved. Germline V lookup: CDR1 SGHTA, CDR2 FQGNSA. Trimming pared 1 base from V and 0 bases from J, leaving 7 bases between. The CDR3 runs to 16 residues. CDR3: CASSLGRGSYNSPLHF. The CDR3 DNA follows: TGTGCCAGCAGCTTAGGGCGAGGCTCCTATAATTCACCCCTCCACTTT.

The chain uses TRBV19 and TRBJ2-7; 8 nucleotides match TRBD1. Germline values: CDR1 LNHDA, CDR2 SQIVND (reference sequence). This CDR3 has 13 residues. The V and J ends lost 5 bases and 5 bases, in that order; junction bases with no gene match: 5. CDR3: CASSARGPHEQYF. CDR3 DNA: TGTGCCAGTAGTGCCAGGGGGCCCCACGAGCAGTACTTC.

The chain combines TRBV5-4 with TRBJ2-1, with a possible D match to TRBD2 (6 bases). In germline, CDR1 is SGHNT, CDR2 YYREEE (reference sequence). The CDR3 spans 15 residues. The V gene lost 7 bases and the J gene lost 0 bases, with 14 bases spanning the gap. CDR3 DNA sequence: TGTGCCAGCGCTGGAGGGGCCAGCTCCTACAATGAGCAGTTCTTC. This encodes CASAGGASSYNEQFF. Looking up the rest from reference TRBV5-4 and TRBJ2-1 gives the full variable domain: ETGVTQSPTHLIKTRGQQVTLRCSSQSGHNTVSWYQQALGQGPQFIFQYYREEENGRGNFPPRFSGLQFPNYSSELNVNALELDDSALYLCASAGGASSYNEQFFGPGTRLTVL.

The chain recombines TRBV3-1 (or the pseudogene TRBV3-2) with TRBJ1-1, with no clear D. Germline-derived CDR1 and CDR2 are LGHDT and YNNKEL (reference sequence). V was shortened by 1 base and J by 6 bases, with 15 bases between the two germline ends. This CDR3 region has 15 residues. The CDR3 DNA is TGTGCCAGCAGCCAAGGGCCAGGACGCACGGCTGAAGCTTTCTTT. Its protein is CASSQGPGRTAEAFF.

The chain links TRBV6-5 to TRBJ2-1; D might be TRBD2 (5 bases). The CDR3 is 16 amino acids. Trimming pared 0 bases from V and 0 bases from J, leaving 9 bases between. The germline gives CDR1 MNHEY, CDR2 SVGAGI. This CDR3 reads CASSYSSGSSYNEQFF. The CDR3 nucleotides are TGTGCCAGCAGTTACTCGTCGGGGTCCTCCTACAATGAGCAGTTCTTC.

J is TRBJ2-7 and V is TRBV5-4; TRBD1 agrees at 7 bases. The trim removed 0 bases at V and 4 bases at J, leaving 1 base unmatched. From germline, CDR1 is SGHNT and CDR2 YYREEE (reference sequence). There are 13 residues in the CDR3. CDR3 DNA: TGTGCCAGCAGCTTGGCGGACAGGTACGAGCAGTACTTC. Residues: CASSLADRYEQYF. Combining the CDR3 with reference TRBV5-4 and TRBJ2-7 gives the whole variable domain ETGVTQSPTHLIKTRGQQVTLRCSSQSGHNTVSWYQQALGQGPQFIFQYYREEENGRGNFPPRFSGLQFPNYSSELNVNALELDDSALYLCASSLADRYEQYFGPGTRLTVT.

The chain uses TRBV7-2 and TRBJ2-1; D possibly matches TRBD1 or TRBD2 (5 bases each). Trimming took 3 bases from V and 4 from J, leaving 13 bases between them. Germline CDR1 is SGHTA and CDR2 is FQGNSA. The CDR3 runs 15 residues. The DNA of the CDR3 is TGTGCCAGCAGCTTCACCGGGACGGATTACAATGAGCAGTTCTTC. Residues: CASSFTGTDYNEQFF.

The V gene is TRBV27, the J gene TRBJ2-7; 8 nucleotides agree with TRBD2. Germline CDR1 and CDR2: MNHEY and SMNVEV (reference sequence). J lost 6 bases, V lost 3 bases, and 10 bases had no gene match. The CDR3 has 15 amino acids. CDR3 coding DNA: TGTGCCAGCAGTTTCCTGGGGCGGGAGGCGGGCGAGCAGTACTTC. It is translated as CASSFLGREAGEQYF.

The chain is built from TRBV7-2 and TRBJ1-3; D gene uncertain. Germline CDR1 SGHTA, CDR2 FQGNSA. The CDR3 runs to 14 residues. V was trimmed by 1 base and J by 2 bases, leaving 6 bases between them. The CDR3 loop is CASSLETPGNTIYF. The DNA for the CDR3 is TGTGCCAGCAGCTTAGAAACACCTGGAAACACCATATATTTT.

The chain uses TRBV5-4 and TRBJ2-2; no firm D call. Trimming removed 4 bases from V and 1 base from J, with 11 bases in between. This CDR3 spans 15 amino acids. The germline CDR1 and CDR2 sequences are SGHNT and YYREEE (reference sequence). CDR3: CASSPPSRNTGELFF. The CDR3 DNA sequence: TGTGCCAGCAGCCCACCGTCTAGGAACACCGGGGAGCTGTTTTTT.

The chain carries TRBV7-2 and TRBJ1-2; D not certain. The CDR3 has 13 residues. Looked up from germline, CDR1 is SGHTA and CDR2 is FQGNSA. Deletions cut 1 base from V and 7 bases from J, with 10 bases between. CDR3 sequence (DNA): TGTGCCAGCAGCTTAGACGGGCGGGGTGGCTACACCTTC. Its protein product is CASSLDGRGGYTF.

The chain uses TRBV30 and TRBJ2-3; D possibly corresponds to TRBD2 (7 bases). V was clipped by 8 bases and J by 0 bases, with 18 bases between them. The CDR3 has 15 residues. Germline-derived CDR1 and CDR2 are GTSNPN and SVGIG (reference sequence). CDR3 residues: CARGASGDSTDTQYF. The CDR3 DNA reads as TGTGCCCGGGGGGCTAGCGGTGATAGCACAGATACGCAGTATTTT.

CDR3 nucleotides: TGTGCCACCAGTGAGGAGGCGTTCGCAGATACGCAGTATTTT. This gives the protein CATSEEAFADTQYF. The chain recombines TRBV24-1 with TRBJ2-3, with D perhaps TRBD2 (5 bases). The CDR3 covers 14 residues. In germline, CDR1 is KGHDR, CDR2 SFDVKD. The V gene lost 4 bases and the J gene lost 4 bases, with 11 bases spanning the gap.

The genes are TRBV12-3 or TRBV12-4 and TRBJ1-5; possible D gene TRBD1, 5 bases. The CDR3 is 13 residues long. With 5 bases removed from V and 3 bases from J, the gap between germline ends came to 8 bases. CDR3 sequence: CASSTGTNQPQHF. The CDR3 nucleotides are TGTGCCAGCAGTACAGGTACCAATCAGCCCCAGCATTTT.

This CDR3 is CASSNGLAGLKTDEQYF. Written as DNA, the CDR3 is TGTGCCAGCAGCAACGGACTAGCGGGACTTAAAACCGACGAGCAGTACTTC. V and J are TRBV5-5 and TRBJ2-7, with 12 bases fitting TRBD2. The CDR3 has 17 residues. Per germline, CDR1 SGHKS and CDR2 YYEKEE (reference sequence). J was trimmed by 5 bases and V by 4 bases; bases with no gene match: 13.

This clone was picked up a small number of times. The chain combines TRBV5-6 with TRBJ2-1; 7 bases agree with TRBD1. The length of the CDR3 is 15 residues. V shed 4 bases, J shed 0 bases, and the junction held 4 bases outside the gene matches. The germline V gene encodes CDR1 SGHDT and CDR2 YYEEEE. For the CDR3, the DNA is TGTGCCAGCAGCCCGGGACAGAACTCCTACAATGAGCAGTTCTTC. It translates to CASSPGQNSYNEQFF.

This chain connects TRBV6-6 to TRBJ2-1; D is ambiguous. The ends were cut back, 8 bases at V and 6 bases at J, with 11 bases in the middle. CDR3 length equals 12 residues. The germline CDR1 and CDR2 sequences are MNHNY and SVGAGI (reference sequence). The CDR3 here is CASRTMGNEQFF. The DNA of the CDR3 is TGTGCCAGCCGAACGATGGGCAATGAGCAGTTCTTC.